These T cell receptor beta chains were read from a single sample in a study of CD8 T cells in ankylosing spondylitis. TCRdb re-called the 5' RACE reads with MiXCR, one entry per CDR3 protein. The table includes about 450,000 distinct CDR3 sequences, 25% to 30% detected once. The sequencing sample was made of blood, either unsorted or a sorted T cell fraction (not recorded which). These receptors originate from a male donor with ankylosing spondylitis. CDR3s include the opening cysteine and the closing phenylalanine or tryptophan. D genes are given only for firm matches. Size tells how often a clone was seen (once, few, many) or the class of an expanded clone, and some rows leave it out.

clone_size,v_call,j_call,d_call,cdr3_aa,cdr3_nt
many,TRBV25-1,TRBJ2-5,.,CASSESETQYF,TGTGCCAGCAGTGAATCGGAGACCCAGTACTTC
few,TRBV3-1,TRBJ2-2,.,CASSQDIGSTGELFF,TGTGCCAGCAGCCAAGATATCGGCAGTACCGGGGAGCTGTTTTTT
many,TRBV12-3/TRBV12-4,TRBJ1-5,.,CASSGTGASPQHF,TGTGCCAGCAGCGGAACGGGGGCATCTCCCCAGCATTTT
many,TRBV3-1,TRBJ2-1,.,CASSQGDGSLDEQFF,TGTGCCAGCAGCCAAGGGGACGGGAGTCTCGATGAGCAGTTCTTC
.,TRBV12-3/TRBV12-4,TRBJ1-2,.,CASSPLGLSYGYTF,TGTGCCAGCAGCCCTTTAGGCCTTTCCTATGGCTACACCTTC
.,TRBV7-2,TRBJ2-5,.,CASKYSGTYQETQYF,TGTGCCAGCAAATATAGCGGCACATACCAAGAGACCCAGTACTTC
.,TRBV19,TRBJ1-3,.,CASKTDYSGNTIYF,TGTGCCAGTAAGACGGATTACTCTGGAAACACCATATATTTT
.,TRBV20-1,TRBJ2-7,TRBD2,CSARRAGGSYEQYF,TGCAGTGCTAGACGAGCGGGAGGGTCCTACGAGCAGTACTTC
.,TRBV5-1,TRBJ2-1,.,CASSYPTNEQFF,TGCGCCAGCAGCTACCCTACCAATGAGCAGTTCTTC
.,TRBV6-1,TRBJ2-3,.,CASRALFGGPDTQYF,TGTGCCAGCAGAGCTCTGTTCGGAGGGCCAGATACGCAGTATTTT
few,TRBV2,TRBJ2-5,TRBD2,CASKGLIETQYF,TGTGCCAGCAAGGGACTAATAGAGACCCAGTACTTC
.,TRBV15,TRBJ1-2,.,CATSRGGDRRDGYTF,TGTGCCACCAGCAGAGGTGGAGACAGGAGGGATGGCTACACCTTC
.,TRBV5-1,TRBJ1-2,.,CASSLDIAYGYTF,TGCGCCAGCAGCTTGGACATAGCCTATGGCTACACCTTC
.,TRBV24-1,TRBJ2-3,.,CATSESKVTDTQYF,TGTGCCACCAGTGAGAGTAAAGTCACAGATACGCAGTATTTT
.,TRBV5-1,TRBJ2-7,.,CASSFMASSSYEQYF,TGCGCCAGCAGCTTTATGGCGTCAAGCTCCTACGAGCAGTACTTC
.,TRBV5-1,TRBJ2-5,TRBD2,CASSSAGGSETQYF,TGCGCCAGCAGCTCGGCGGGGGGTTCCGAGACCCAGTACTTC
few,TRBV7-2,TRBJ2-1,TRBD2,CASSGGVATRQFF,TGTGCCAGCAGCGGGGGGGTCGCCACAAGGCAGTTCTTC
many,TRBV5-1,TRBJ1-1,.,CASSPAQTPDGEAFF,TGCGCCAGCAGCCCCGCCCAGACCCCTGACGGTGAAGCTTTCTTT
few,TRBV29-1,TRBJ1-3,TRBD1,CSVRTGDPGNTIYF,TGCAGCGTCCGAACAGGGGATCCTGGAAACACCATATATTTT
few,TRBV7-2,TRBJ1-2,TRBD1,CASSLVGGGFYGYTF,TGTGCCAGCAGCTTAGTTGGAGGGGGCTTCTATGGCTACACCTTC
.,TRBV4-1,TRBJ2-2,TRBD1,CASTPTGTVNTGELFF,TGCGCCAGCACCCCAACCGGGACAGTGAACACCGGGGAGCTGTTTTTT
.,TRBV10-3,TRBJ2-1,TRBD1,CAISDPGTGRDNEQFF,TGTGCCATCAGTGACCCCGGGACAGGGAGGGACAATGAGCAGTTCTTC
.,TRBV10-3,TRBJ1-1,TRBD1,CAISRDRAAEAFF,TGTGCCATCAGCCGGGACAGGGCCGCTGAAGCTTTCTTT
many,TRBV7-9,TRBJ1-1,.,CASSPGFTEAFF,TGTGCCAGCAGCCCAGGGTTCACTGAAGCTTTCTTT
few,TRBV12-3/TRBV12-4,TRBJ2-2,TRBD2,CASRSTGTSGTGELFF,TGTGCCAGCAGATCCACCGGGACTAGCGGCACCGGGGAGCTGTTTTTT
few,TRBV7-8,TRBJ1-1,.,CASSHSRMGKGEAFF,TGTGCCAGCAGCCATTCCAGAATGGGGAAGGGAGAAGCTTTCTTT
.,TRBV15,TRBJ2-5,.,CATSRAPKETQYF,TGTGCCACCAGCAGAGCTCCCAAAGAGACCCAGTACTTC
.,TRBV2,TRBJ2-1,.,CASSEASNNEQFF,TGTGCCAGCAGTGAAGCGTCCAACAATGAGCAGTTCTTC
.,TRBV4-2,TRBJ2-2,.,CASSHALDVYTGELFF,TGTGCCAGCAGCCATGCTCTGGACGTGTACACCGGGGAGCTGTTTTTT
few,TRBV30,TRBJ2-7,.,CAWSRRAYEQYF,TGTGCCTGGAGTAGGAGGGCCTACGAGCAGTACTTC
.,TRBV5-1,TRBJ1-1,.,CASSLGELNTEAFF,TGCGCCAGCAGCTTGGGGGAGCTGAACACTGAAGCTTTCTTT
few,TRBV12-3/TRBV12-4,TRBJ1-1,.,CASSFGGSEAFF,TGTGCCAGCAGTTTTGGGGGATCTGAAGCTTTCTTT
few,TRBV5-1,TRBJ2-3,TRBD2,CASSPVSGYTDTQYF,TGCGCCAGCAGCCCGGTTAGCGGGTACACAGATACGCAGTATTTT
.,TRBV3-1,TRBJ2-7,.,CASSHLDYYEQYF,TGTGCCAGCAGCCACCTAGATTACTACGAGCAGTACTTC
few,TRBV5-1,TRBJ1-1,TRBD1,CASSLGTGGWATEAFF,TGCGCCAGCAGCCTCGGGACAGGGGGCTGGGCGACTGAAGCTTTCTTT
few,TRBV5-1,TRBJ2-5,TRBD2,CASSPRGTSGSKTQYF,TGCGCCAGCAGCCCGCGGGGGACTAGCGGGAGTAAGACCCAGTACTTC
.,TRBV20-1,TRBJ2-1,TRBD2,CSVGREGLYNEQFF,TGCAGTGTGGGGCGGGAGGGCCTTTACAATGAGCAGTTCTTC
.,TRBV20-1,TRBJ1-4,.,CSAPSPGLGNEKLFF,TGCAGTGCCCCATCACCAGGGCTGGGGAATGAAAAACTGTTTTTT
.,TRBV5-1,TRBJ2-1,.,CASSWQPGGSYNEQFF,TGCGCCAGCAGCTGGCAACCGGGTGGCTCCTACAATGAGCAGTTCTTC
.,TRBV5-1,TRBJ1-1,.,CASSSRGEGGTEAFF,TGCGCCAGCAGCTCCCGAGGGGAGGGCGGCACTGAAGCTTTCTTT
.,TRBV19,TRBJ1-3,.,CASSPGFSGNTIYF,TGTGCCAGTAGCCCAGGATTCTCTGGAAACACCATATATTTT
.,TRBV7-2,TRBJ2-3,TRBD2,CASSARLAGGGDTQYF,TGTGCCAGCAGCGCCCGACTAGCGGGAGGTGGAGATACGCAGTATTTT
few,TRBV29-1,TRBJ1-1,.,CSVEDLPGTEAFF,TGCAGCGTTGAAGATCTTCCGGGAACTGAAGCTTTCTTT
.,TRBV6-4,TRBJ1-1,.,CASMRWYSRGTEAFF,TGTGCCAGCATGAGATGGTACAGTAGGGGCACTGAAGCTTTCTTT
few,TRBV5-5,TRBJ2-1,TRBD2,CASTRGLAGTSSYNEQFF,TGTGCCAGCACCCGAGGACTAGCGGGAACGAGCTCCTACAATGAGCAGTTCTTC
.,TRBV20-1,TRBJ2-5,TRBD1,CCARDLQLGTGTETQYF,TGCTGTGCTAGAGATTTACAACTTGGGACAGGGACAGAGACCCAGTACTTC
.,TRBV3-1,TRBJ1-2,.,CASSQREAGYTF,TGTGCCAGCAGCCAACGGGAAGCTGGCTACACCTTC